This T cell receptor beta chain was captured by sequencing in a study of T-cell memory formation after mild COVID-19. Study summary: The TCR clusters were mostly specific to one donor. Study-level points and caveats: Clones contracting over day 15 to 85 were CD4/CD8 balanced, with later expanders leaning CD4+. The appearance of some responding clones in pre-infection memory suggested that cross-reactive memory joined.

The table lists this clonotype with many counts. Its antigen is undetermined. The germline CDR1 and CDR2 sequences are SGHTA and FQGNSA. The CDR3 runs to 15 residues. The ends were cut back, 5 bases at V and 2 bases at J, with 13 bases in the middle. Libraries for TCRalpha and TCRbeta carried sample barcodes and unique molecular identifiers via 5'RACE. In TCRdb, the 5' RACE reads were re-called with MiXCR into one record per CDR3 protein. The data contain roughly 29,000 distinct CDR3 sequences, 6% to 9.5% of them singletons. The V and J genes are TRBV7-2 and TRBJ2-1; no reliable D call. The sequencing sample was made of PBMCs or a T cell subset sorted from them (not recorded which). The receptor comes from an adult woman who had mild COVID-19 (a few samples of this study predate the infection). Cell type and time point are not known. The CDR3 DNA is TGTGCCAGCAGCCCCAGGTGGGCTACCTACAATGAGCAGTTCTTC. Its protein is CASSPRWATYNEQFF. Based on the CDR3 plus reference TRBV7-2 and TRBJ2-1, the full variable domain is GAGVSQSPSNKVTEKGKDVELRCDPISGHTALYWYRQSLGQGLEFLIYFQGNSAPDKSGLPSDRFSAERTGGSVSTLTIQRTQQEDSAVYLCASSPRWATYNEQFFGPGTRLTVL.